This T cell receptor beta chain was retrieved from a study of T-cell memory formation after mild COVID-19. Germline assignment: CDR1 MNHNS and CDR2 SASEGT. The CDR3 spans 14 residues. The V end was cut by 2 bases, the J end by 1 base, with 8 bases between. TCRdb used MiXCR to reprocess the 5' RACE reads, holding one entry per CDR3 protein. The sample yields roughly 350,000 distinct CDR3 sequences, roughly 21% seen once. The TCR sequence derives from an adult woman who had mild COVID-19 (a few samples of this study predate the infection). Cell type and time point are not known. The chain recombines TRBV6-1 with TRBJ1-1; D not certain. Sequencing was carried out using PBMCs or a T cell subset sorted from them (not recorded which). The CDR3 DNA reads as TGTGCCAGCAGTGAACGAGGGCCGAACACTGAAGCTTTCTTT. Protein sequence: CASSERGPNTEAFF.